This T cell receptor beta chain was recorded in a study of CD8+ T cells in alopecia areata. Study in general: Each day, treated patients took oral tofacitinib twice, at 5 to 10 mg per dose.

Sorting of CD4+ and CD8+ T cells was performed on PBMCs. The CDR3 spans 13 residues. The germline gives CDR1 SGHDT, CDR2 YYEEEE. V dropped 1 base and J dropped 5 bases, with 9 bases sitting between them. The authors extracted RNA and reverse transcribed it into cDNA as the sequencing template. Clones were read by immunoSEQ multiplex PCR, and TCRdb kept only the in-frame ones, dropping some. Among about 69,000 clones, 50% to 75% were seen once, and the ten largest hold under 20%. This receptor was taken from a human donor with alopecia areata. The chain uses TRBV5-6 and TRBJ2-5; no reliable D call. This sample comprised CD8+ T cells sorted from blood, obtained at week 0. The CDR3 DNA is TGTGCCAGCAGCTTGATCATGGAGGAGACCCAGTACTTC. Amino acid sequence: CASSLIMEETQYF.